This TCR beta chain was recovered during a study of T cells in Graves' hyperthyroidism and ophthalmopathy. Study outcomes and limitations: Most thyroid clonotypes expanded above 0.001 were also detected in blood.

The germline CDR1 and CDR2 sequences are SNHLY and FYNNEI. The CDR3 runs to 14 residues. The V end lost 7 bases, the J end lost 1 base, and 14 bases lay between the germline ends. TCR beta CDR3 regions were amplified from RNA transcripts. A set of HTBI primers served as the primers for a first-round RT-PCR of the TCR CDR3. One entry per CDR3 protein, called by TCRdb with MiXCR from the multiplex PCR reads. Seen here are approximately 380,000 distinct CDR3 sequences, less than 20% observed once, and the top ten hold 40%. Patients showing uncontrolled infection, other autoimmune disease, pregnancy or lactation were ineligible. This clonotype was found many times. The antigen is unknown.

This chain joins TRBV2 and TRBJ2-7; D possibly corresponds to TRBD1 (6 bases). The sequenced sample was blood. The receptor was isolated from a man between 18 and 35 years old with Graves' ophthalmopathy. This CDR3 reads CASTGVVASYEQYF. As DNA, the CDR3 is TGTGCCAGCACAGGGGTGGTGGCATCCTACGAGCAGTACTTC.